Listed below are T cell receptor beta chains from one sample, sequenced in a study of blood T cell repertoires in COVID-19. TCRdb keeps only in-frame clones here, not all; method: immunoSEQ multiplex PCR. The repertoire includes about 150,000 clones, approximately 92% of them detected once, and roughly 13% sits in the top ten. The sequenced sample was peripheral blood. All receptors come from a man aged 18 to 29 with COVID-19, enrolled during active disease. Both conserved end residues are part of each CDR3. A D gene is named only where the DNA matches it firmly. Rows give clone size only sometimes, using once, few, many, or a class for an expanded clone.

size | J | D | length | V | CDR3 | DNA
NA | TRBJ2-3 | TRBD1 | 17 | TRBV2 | CASNPPIWDRGTDTQYF | TGTGCCAGCAATCCCCCAATTTGGGACAGGGGGACAGATACGCAGTATTTT
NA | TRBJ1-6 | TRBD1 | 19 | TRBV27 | CASSLKALRAGGGDSPLHF | TGTGCCAGCAGTTTAAAGGCCCTGAGGGCAGGGGGCGGCGACTCACCCCTCCACTTT
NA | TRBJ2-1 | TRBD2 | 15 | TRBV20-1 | CSAGDLAGVGNEQFF | TGCAGTGCTGGTGACCTAGCGGGAGTAGGGAATGAGCAGTTCTTC
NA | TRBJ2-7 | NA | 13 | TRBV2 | CASSESLIYEQYF | TGTGCCAGCAGTGAGTCACTTATATACGAGCAGTACTTC
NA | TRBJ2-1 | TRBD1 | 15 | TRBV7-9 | CASSFNRGQYNEQFF | TGTGCCAGCAGCTTCAACAGGGGGCAGTACAATGAGCAGTTCTTC
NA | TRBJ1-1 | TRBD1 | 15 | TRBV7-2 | CASSADPGQQTEAFF | TGTGCCAGCAGCGCCGACCCGGGACAGCAGACTGAAGCTTTCTTT
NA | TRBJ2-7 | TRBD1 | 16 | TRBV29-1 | CSVEAGSGTGWYEQYF | TGCAGCGTTGAAGCCGGATCGGGGACAGGCTGGTACGAGCAGTACTTC
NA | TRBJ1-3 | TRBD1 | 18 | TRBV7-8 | CASSSARHRGISGNTIYF | TGTGCCAGCAGCTCAGCTCGTCACAGGGGGATCTCTGGAAACACCATATATTTT
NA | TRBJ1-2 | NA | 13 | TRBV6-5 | CASSYEIAYGYTF | TGTGCCAGCAGTTACGAGATTGCCTATGGCTACACCTTC
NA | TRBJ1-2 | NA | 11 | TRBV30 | CACVSGFGYTF | TGTGCCTGCGTGTCAGGGTTCGGCTACACCTTC
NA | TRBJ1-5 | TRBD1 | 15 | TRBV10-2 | CASSGRGQGNQPQHF | TGCGCCAGCAGTGGGCGGGGACAGGGGAATCAGCCCCAGCATTTT
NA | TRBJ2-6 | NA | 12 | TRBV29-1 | CSADTGANVLTF | TGCAGCGCCGACACTGGGGCCAACGTCCTGACTTTC
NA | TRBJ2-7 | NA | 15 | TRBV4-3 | CASSQEWATAYEQYF | TGCGCCAGCAGCCAAGAGTGGGCTACAGCCTACGAGCAGTACTTC
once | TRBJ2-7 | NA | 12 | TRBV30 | CAWSEDTYEQYF | TGTGCCTGGAGTGAGGACACCTACGAGCAGTACTTC
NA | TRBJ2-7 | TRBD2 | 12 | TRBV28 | CATSGGRGEQYF | TGTGCCACCTCGGGGGGGAGGGGCGAGCAGTACTTC
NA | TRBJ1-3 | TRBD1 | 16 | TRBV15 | CATSRLTGGPGNTIYF | TGTGCCACCAGCCGGCTCACAGGGGGTCCTGGAAACACCATATATTTT
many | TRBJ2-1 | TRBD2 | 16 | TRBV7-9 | CASSLIGEGGPNEQFF | TGTGCCAGCAGCCTCATTGGGGAGGGAGGGCCGAATGAGCAGTTCTTC
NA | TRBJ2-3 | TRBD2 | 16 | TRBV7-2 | CASSLNPSGIPDTQYF | TGTGCCAGCAGCTTAAATCCTAGCGGGATCCCGGATACGCAGTATTTT
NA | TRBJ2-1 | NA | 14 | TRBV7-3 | CASSLGPTSYEQFF | TGTGCCAGCAGCTTGGGTCCGACTAGTTACGAGCAGTTCTTC
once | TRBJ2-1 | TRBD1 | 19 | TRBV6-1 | CASSESTGGLRGVNNEQFF | TGTGCCAGCAGTGAATCGACAGGGGGCTTACGGGGCGTGAACAATGAGCAGTTCTTC
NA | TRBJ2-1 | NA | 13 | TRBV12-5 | CASGLGLASEQFF | TGTGCTAGTGGTTTGGGTCTAGCCAGTGAGCAGTTCTTC
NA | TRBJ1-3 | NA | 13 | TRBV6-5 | CATALSGGNTIYF | TGTGCCACGGCCCTATCAGGGGGAAACACCATATATTTT
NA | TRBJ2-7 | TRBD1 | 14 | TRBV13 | CASSTLQGSSEQYF | TGTGCCAGCAGCACTTTACAGGGGTCCTCCGAGCAGTACTTC
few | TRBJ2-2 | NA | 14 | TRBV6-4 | CASKPTLEAGELFF | TGTGCCAGCAAACCTACCCTAGAGGCCGGGGAGCTGTTTTTT
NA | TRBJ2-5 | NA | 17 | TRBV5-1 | CASSLGGYKTGPETQYF | TGCGCCAGCAGCTTGGGTGGGTACAAAACAGGGCCCGAGACCCAGTACTTC
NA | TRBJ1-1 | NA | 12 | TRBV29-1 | CSVNQGNTEAFF | TGCAGCGTCAACCAGGGCAACACTGAAGCTTTCTTT
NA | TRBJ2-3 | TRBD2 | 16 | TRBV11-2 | CASSQHLAASTDTQYF | TGTGCCAGCAGTCAACACCTAGCGGCTAGCACAGATACGCAGTATTTT
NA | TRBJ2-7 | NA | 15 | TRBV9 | CASSVEAGTPYEQYF | TGTGCCAGCAGCGTAGAGGCGGGTACACCCTACGAGCAGTACTTC
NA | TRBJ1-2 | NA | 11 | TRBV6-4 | CASSRSYGYTF | TGTGCCAGCAGTCGTAGCTATGGCTACACCTTC
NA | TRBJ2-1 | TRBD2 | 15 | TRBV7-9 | CASSLTSGSFYEQFF | TGTGCCAGCAGCTTGACTAGCGGGAGTTTCTATGAGCAGTTCTTC
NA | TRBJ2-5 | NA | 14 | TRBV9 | CASSVEGAGETQYF | TGTGCCAGCAGCGTAGAAGGGGCCGGGGAGACCCAGTACTTC
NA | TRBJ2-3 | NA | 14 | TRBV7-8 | CASSLGSSTDTQYF | TGTGCCAGCAGCTTAGGTTCGTCCACAGATACGCAGTATTTT
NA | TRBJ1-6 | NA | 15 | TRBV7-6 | CASSLNGGGNSPLHF | TGTGCCAGCAGCTTGAACGGGGGTGGTAATTCACCCCTCCACTTT
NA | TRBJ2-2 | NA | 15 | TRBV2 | CASSVMGHNVRELFF | TGTGCCAGCAGTGTCATGGGGCATAATGTCCGGGAGCTGTTTTTT
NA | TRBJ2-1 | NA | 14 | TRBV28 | CASSFRPSGGGEFF | TGTGCCAGCAGTTTCCGCCCTAGCGGAGGGGGGGAGTTCTTC
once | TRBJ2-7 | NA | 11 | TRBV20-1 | CSALVNYEQYF | TGCAGTGCTTTAGTGAACTACGAGCAGTACTTC
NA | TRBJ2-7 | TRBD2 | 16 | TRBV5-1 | CASSLDGSSGNNEQYF | TGCGCCAGCAGCTTGGATGGGTCTAGCGGGAACAACGAGCAGTACTTC
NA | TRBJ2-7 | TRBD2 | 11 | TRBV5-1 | CASSGGGEQYF | TGCGCCAGCAGCGGCGGGGGCGAGCAGTACTTC
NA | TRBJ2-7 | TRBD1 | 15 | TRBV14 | CASSQRGQGPYEQYF | TGTGCCAGCAGCCAACGGGGACAGGGACCCTACGAGCAGTACTTC
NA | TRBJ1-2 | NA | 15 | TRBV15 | CATSRGAGVEGGYTF | TGTGCCACCAGCAGAGGTGCAGGGGTTGAGGGTGGCTACACCTTC
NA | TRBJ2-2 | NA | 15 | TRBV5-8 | CASSLGQGATGELFF | TGTGCCAGCAGCTTGGGGCAGGGTGCCACCGGGGAGCTGTTTTTT
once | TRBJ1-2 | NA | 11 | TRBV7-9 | CASSFVLGYTF | TGTGCCAGCAGCTTCGTACTTGGCTACACCTTC
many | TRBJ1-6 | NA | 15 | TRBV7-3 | CASSPVGGRGSPLHF | TGTGCCAGCAGCCCCGTCGGGGGGCGCGGGTCACCCCTCCACTTT
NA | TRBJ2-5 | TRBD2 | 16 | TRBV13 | CASSSTSGSFRKTQYF | TGTGCCAGCAGCTCGACTAGCGGGAGCTTTAGAAAGACCCAGTACTTC
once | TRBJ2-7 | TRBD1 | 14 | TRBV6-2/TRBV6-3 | CASSTGTGRHEQYF | TGTGCCAGCAGTACAGGGACAGGGCGGCACGAGCAGTACTTC
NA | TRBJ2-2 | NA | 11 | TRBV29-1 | CSVFGGGELFF | TGCAGCGTTTTTGGCGGCGGGGAGCTGTTTTTT
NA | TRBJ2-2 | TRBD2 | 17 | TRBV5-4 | CASSFAGAGVNTGELFF | TGTGCCAGCAGCTTCGCCGGGGCGGGAGTAAACACCGGGGAGCTGTTTTTT
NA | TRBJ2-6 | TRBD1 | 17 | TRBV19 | CASSAPTGWPGANVLTF | TGTGCCAGTAGTGCCCCGACAGGGTGGCCTGGGGCCAACGTCCTGACTTTC